This T cell receptor beta chain was profiled in a study of cytomegalovirus exposure and HLA in healthy donors. The PCR ran on 60 Vbeta and 13 Jbeta primers. Measured with immunoSEQ multiplex PCR; TCRdb has only the in-frame clones, and not every one. The sample yields some 150,000 clones, around 86% seen once. V was shortened by 0 bases and J by 8 bases, with 10 bases between the two germline ends. Germline V gene sequence: CDR1 GTSNPN, CDR2 SVGIG (reference sequence). The CDR3 is made up of 12 amino acids. Input material: PBMCs. The rearrangement uses TRBV30 and TRBJ1-2, with D tentatively TRBD1 (5 bases). This clonotype was obtained from a woman aged 25 to 45 in good health and CMV-seronegative. The CDR3 DNA reads as TGTGCCTGGAGTGTAGGGCGGGGGGGCTACACCTTC. The encoded protein is CAWSVGRGGYTF. The full variable domain, with the rest looked up from reference TRBV30 and TRBJ1-2, is SQTIHQWPATLVQPVGSPLSLECTVEGTSNPNLYWYRQAAGRGLQLLFYSVGIGQISSEVPQNLSASRPQDRQFILSSKKLLLSDSGFYLCAWSVGRGGYTFGSGTRLTVV.